The 27 T cell receptor beta chains reported below all come from one sample, sequenced in a study of T cells after yellow fever vaccination. Each CDR3 protein is one row after TCRdb ran MiXCR on the 5' RACE reads. Of a few hundred thousand distinct CDR3 sequences listed, under 9% are singletons. Sequenced material: CD4+ T cells sorted from PBMCs, taken 5 days after the yellow fever booster vaccination. These receptors came from a man younger than 35 who received the YFV17D yellow fever vaccine.

There are many counts of this clonotype. DNA of the CDR3: TGTGCCAGCAGCTTAGGGGGGGATGAGCAGTTCTTC. It translates to CASSLGGDEQFF. The rearrangement uses TRBV7-3 and TRBJ2-1, with 7 bases that match TRBD2. Germline values: CDR1 SGHTA, CDR2 FQGTGA. With V trimmed by 2 bases and J by 8 bases, 0 bases remained unmatched. This CDR3 region has 12 residues.

The rearrangement joins TRBV10-3 to TRBJ1-2; TRBD1 is a possible D gene (5 bases). Germline loops: CDR1 ENHRY, CDR2 SYGVKD. The CDR3 consists of 13 residues. V gave up 2 bases and J gave up 5 bases, with 9 bases separating them. The CDR3 DNA is TGTGCCATCAGTGAGCAGGGTTGGTATGGCTACACCTTC. It specifies CAISEQGWYGYTF.

This clonotype turned up a few times. The chain joins TRBV5-4 to TRBJ2-3; the D gene could be TRBD1 or TRBD2 (6 bases each). Per the germline V gene, CDR1 is SGHNT and CDR2 is YYREEE (reference sequence). The CDR3 loop spans 16 amino acids. The V and J ends lost 4 bases and 1 base respectively, with 16 bases between them. CDR3 loop: CASSPIKGGRTDTQYF. The CDR3, as DNA: TGTGCCAGCAGCCCGATTAAGGGGGGTCGCACAGATACGCAGTATTTT. The full variable domain, in which reference TRBV5-4 and TRBJ2-3 provide the parts outside the CDR3, is ETGVTQSPTHLIKTRGQQVTLRCSSQSGHNTVSWYQQALGQGPQFIFQYYREEENGRGNFPPRFSGLQFPNYSSELNVNALELDDSALYLCASSPIKGGRTDTQYFGPGTRLTVL.

This chain connects TRBV11-2 to TRBJ1-6; unclear D gene. The CDR3 extends over 14 amino acids. CDR1 is SGHAT and CDR2 is FQNNGV in the germline V gene. Trimming left V 2 bases short and J 10 bases short, with 12 bases between. The CDR3 sequence is CASSLREVGSPLHF. The CDR3 DNA is TGTGCCAGCAGCTTACGGGAGGTAGGATCACCCCTCCACTTT.

The chain carries TRBV7-9 and TRBJ1-1; D possibly corresponds to TRBD1 (5 bases). V lost 1 base and J lost 4, with 16 bases in between. This CDR3 has 16 amino acids. Germline V gene data show CDR1 as SEHNR and CDR2 as FQNEAQ (reference sequence). The chain's CDR3 is CASSLEWGVRATEAFF. The CDR3 nucleotides read TGTGCCAGCAGCTTAGAGTGGGGTGTCAGGGCCACTGAAGCTTTCTTT. Complete variable domain (other parts from reference TRBV7-9 and TRBJ1-1): DTGVSQNPRHKITKRGQNVTFRCDPISEHNRLYWYRQTLGQGPEFLTYFQNEAQLEKSRLLSDRFSAERPKGSFSTLEIQRTEQGDSAMYLCASSLEWGVRATEAFFGQGTRLTVV.

In this sample, this clonotype turned up a few times. This chain uses TRBV7-9 with TRBJ2-7, with a tentative D call TRBD1 (6 bases). The CDR3 has 16 amino acids. V dropped 5 bases and J dropped 8 bases, with 25 bases sitting between them. The V gene's germline CDR1 is SEHNR and CDR2 FQNEAQ (reference sequence). The CDR3 DNA follows: TGTGCCAGCAGCCCCGCAGGAAACAGGGCGATTCAGCAGCAGTACTTC. It is translated as CASSPAGNRAIQQQYF.

The V and J genes are TRBV19 and TRBJ1-5; D is unresolved. This CDR3 is 15 amino acids long. Germline CDR1 reads LNHDA; CDR2 reads SQIVND (reference sequence). The V end lost 5 bases, the J end lost 0 bases, and 11 bases lay between the germline ends. This CDR3 reads CASSLVKHSNQPQHF. The CDR3 coding sequence is TGTGCCAGTAGTCTGGTCAAGCATAGCAATCAGCCCCAGCATTTT.

In this sample, this clonotype turned up many times. The V call is TRBV7-2, the J call TRBJ1-5, with TRBD1 identical over 9 bases. With V trimmed by 5 bases and J by 6 bases, 5 bases remained unmatched. This CDR3 comprises 14 residues. CDR1 and CDR2 from the germline V gene are SGHTA and FQGNSA. The chain's CDR3 is CASSPTGGGQPQHF. In DNA form, the CDR3 reads TGTGCCAGCAGCCCGACAGGGGGAGGTCAGCCCCAGCATTTT.

This clonotype was recorded many times. The chain has TRBV7-9 and TRBJ2-5; either TRBD1 or TRBD2 may supply D (5 bases each). The CDR3 consists of 15 residues. Trimming shortened V by 2 bases and J by 2 bases, and 12 bases separated the two germline ends. CDR1 is SEHNR and CDR2 is FQNEAQ in the germline V gene (reference sequence). The CDR3 is CASSLPGATQETQYF. CDR3 bases: TGTGCCAGCAGCTTACCCGGGGCTACACAAGAGACCCAGTACTTC.

The CDR3 loop is CSAPTPSGSTDTQYF. The CDR3 nucleotides read TGCAGTGCCCCCACCCCCTCGGGTTCCACAGATACGCAGTATTTT. The chain has TRBV20-1 and TRBJ2-3, with D hard to call. Between the trimmed V and J ends, which lost 6 bases and 2 bases, there was a span of 18 bases. The CDR3 length is 15 residues. CDR1 DFQATT and CDR2 SNEGSKA come from the germline V gene (reference sequence).

This chain links TRBV4-1 with TRBJ2-3; 8 nucleotides agree with TRBD1. The germline V gene encodes CDR1 MGHRA and CDR2 YSYEKL. This CDR3 has 16 residues. Trimming cost V 4 bases and J 5 bases; bases outside gene matches: 11. This chain's CDR3 is CASSPTGTGVRDTQYF. The CDR3 region has the DNA TGCGCCAGCAGCCCCACCGGGACAGGAGTTCGAGATACGCAGTATTTT.

This CDR3 reads CASSPEGLTGDTQYF. The CDR3 DNA reads TGTGCCAGCAGTCCCGAGGGCCTTACCGGAGATACGCAGTATTTT. The rearrangement links TRBV7-9 to TRBJ2-3; tentative D call: TRBD2 (5 bases). Germline loops: CDR1 SEHNR, CDR2 FQNEAQ (reference sequence). V lost 6 bases and J lost 5, with 18 bases in between. The CDR3 is 15 residues long.

V gene TRBV30 combines with J gene TRBJ2-7; perhaps D is TRBD1 or TRBD2 (5 bases each). The CDR3 has 14 amino acids. The V end lost 4 bases, the J end lost 0 bases, and 13 bases lay between the germline ends. CDR1 and CDR2 from the germline V gene are GTSNPN and SVGIG (reference sequence). CDR3 DNA: TGTGCCTGGAATAAGGGACGGATCTCCTACGAGCAGTACTTC. Its protein product is CAWNKGRISYEQYF.

This clonotype has a handful of counts. For the CDR3, the DNA is TGTGCCAGCGGGGCAGGGGGCGCGAATCAGCCCCAGCATTTT. Translated, it gives CASGAGGANQPQHF. The chain has TRBV2 and TRBJ1-5; 8 positions match TRBD1. This CDR3 spans 14 amino acids. CDR1 is SNHLY and CDR2 is FYNNEI in the germline V gene. The V and J ends lost 8 bases and 4 bases, in that order; junction bases with no gene match: 7.

The chain is built from TRBV7-3 and TRBJ2-2; D might be TRBD1 (6 bases). Trimming took 5 bases from V and 4 from J, leaving 17 bases between them. Germline V gene lookup returns CDR1 SGHTA and CDR2 FQGTGA. This CDR3 has 16 amino acids. The CDR3 region has the DNA TGTGCCAGCAGCCCATCGTTTGGACAGCGCACCGGGGAGCTGTTTTTT. It is translated as CASSPSFGQRTGELFF.

This chain links TRBV7-6 with TRBJ2-6; D remains unclear. This CDR3 has 14 residues. The germline CDR1 and CDR2 sequences are SGHVS and FNYEAQ. Trimming removed 7 bases at V and 0 bases at J, with 7 bases between. In nucleotides, the CDR3 is TGTGCCAGCAACTCGAACTCTGGGGCCAACGTCCTGACTTTC. It specifies CASNSNSGANVLTF.

The sample holds many counts of this clonotype. The J gene is TRBJ2-3, the V gene TRBV12-3 or TRBV12-4, with 8 nucleotides matching TRBD2. V lost 7 bases and J lost 2; bases outside the gene matches: 8. CDR3 length: 15 amino acids. This CDR3 is CASTSAGAPTDTQYF. The CDR3 DNA reads as TGTGCCAGCACCTCAGCGGGGGCCCCCACAGATACGCAGTATTTT.

This clonotype was recorded a few times. V and J are TRBV5-6 and TRBJ1-4; TRBD1 agrees at 7 bases. Germline loops: CDR1 SGHDT, CDR2 YYEEEE. This CDR3 comprises 14 residues. V lost 1 base, J lost 7 bases, and 4 bases stayed unmatched. The CDR3 spells CASSLFQGGEKLFF. CDR3 bases: TGTGCCAGCAGCTTGTTTCAGGGGGGTGAAAAACTGTTTTTT.

This clonotype has ten or more counts. The V call is TRBV28, the J call TRBJ1-4, with a possible D match to TRBD1 (6 bases). The CDR3 totals 16 residues. Trimming shortened V by 4 bases and J by 5 bases, and 17 bases separated the two germline ends. The germline gives CDR1 MDHEN, CDR2 SYDVKM. In nucleotides, the CDR3 is TGTGCCAGCAGTTCTCCGGGGATGGGGGCGAATGAAAAACTGTTTTTT. This sequence encodes CASSSPGMGANEKLFF.

There are many counts of this clonotype. The chain joins TRBV29-1 to TRBJ1-2; 7 bases line up with TRBD1. Germline trimming cut 6 bases from V and 6 bases from J; bases unmatched to any gene: 10. The germline CDR1 and CDR2 sequences are SQVTM and ANQGSEA. The CDR3 is 13 residues long. CDR3 bases: TGCAGCGTCTACCCCAATGGACAGGATGGCTACACCTTC. Amino acid sequence: CSVYPNGQDGYTF.

J is TRBJ2-3 and V is TRBV4-3; no firm D call. Germline CDR1 and CDR2: LGHNA and YSLEER. Trimming took off 4 bases at V and 3 bases at J, with 14 bases between the two ends. CDR3 length: 15 amino acids. CDR3 DNA sequence: TGCGCCAGCAGCCCTCGAGGAGTTCTGACAGATACGCAGTATTTT. Amino acids: CASSPRGVLTDTQYF.

This clonotype occurred many times. The rearrangement joins TRBV4-3 to TRBJ2-3; D is possibly TRBD2 (6 bases). The V gene's germline CDR1 is LGHNA and CDR2 YSLEER. The CDR3 runs 15 residues. The ends were cut back, 4 bases at V and 4 bases at J, with 15 bases in the middle. The DNA of the CDR3 is TGCGCCAGCAGCCTTATCCATGGGGACTCAGATACGCAGTATTTT. This translates into CASSLIHGDSDTQYF.

The chain combines TRBV4-3 with TRBJ2-7; D is possibly TRBD2 (6 bases). This CDR3 comprises 13 residues. Germline lookup yields CDR1 LGHNA and CDR2 YSLEER. The V end lost 0 bases, the J end lost 7 bases, and 10 bases lay between the germline ends. CDR3: CASSQDYGGEQYF. CDR3 nucleotide sequence: TGCGCCAGCAGCCAAGATTATGGAGGGGAGCAGTACTTC.

This clonotype has a handful of counts. J is TRBJ2-5 and V is TRBV4-3, with D perhaps TRBD1 (5 bases). V lost 1 base to trimming and J lost 7 bases, with 10 bases between them. The germline gives CDR1 LGHNA, CDR2 YSLEER. The CDR3 runs 13 residues. CDR3 region: CASSQVSQGTQYF. CDR3 DNA sequence: TGCGCCAGCAGCCAAGTGTCTCAGGGGACCCAGTACTTC.

This clonotype was recorded a few times. The chain carries TRBV18 and TRBJ2-3; tentatively, D is TRBD2 (6 bases). The CDR3 is 14 amino acids. Germline V gene lookup returns CDR1 KGHSH and CDR2 LQKENI. Trimming left V 4 bases short and J 4 bases short, with 12 bases between. CDR3 bases: TGTGCCAGCTCACAGTCGGAGGGACCAGATACGCAGTATTTT. The encoded protein is CASSQSEGPDTQYF.

This chain uses TRBV10-3 with TRBJ1-1; tentatively, D is TRBD1 (5 bases). The V end was cut by 2 bases, the J end by 2 bases, with 18 bases between. Germline values: CDR1 ENHRY, CDR2 SYGVKD. The CDR3 consists of 17 residues. CDR3 loop: CAISEPPGRKPNTEAFF. The CDR3 region has the DNA TGTGCCATCAGTGAGCCACCGGGGCGAAAACCTAACACTGAAGCTTTCTTT.

The J gene is TRBJ2-7, the V gene TRBV7-6; tentative D call: TRBD2 (5 bases). CDR3 size: 15 residues. Germline V CDR1 and CDR2: SGHVS, FNYEAQ. The V gene lost 2 bases and the J gene lost 0 bases, with 11 bases spanning the gap. The chain's CDR3 is CASSLMAGPSYEQYF. The DNA for the CDR3 is TGTGCCAGCAGCTTAATGGCGGGTCCCTCCTACGAGCAGTACTTC.